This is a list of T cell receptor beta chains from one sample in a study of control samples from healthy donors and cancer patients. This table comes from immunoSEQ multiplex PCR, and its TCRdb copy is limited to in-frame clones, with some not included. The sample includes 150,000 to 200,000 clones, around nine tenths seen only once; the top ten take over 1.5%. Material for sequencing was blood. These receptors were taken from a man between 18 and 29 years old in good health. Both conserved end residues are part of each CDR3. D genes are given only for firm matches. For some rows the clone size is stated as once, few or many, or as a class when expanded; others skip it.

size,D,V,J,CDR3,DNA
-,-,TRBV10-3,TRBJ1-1,CAIRRAGQGRTEAFF,TGTGCCATCAGGAGGGCGGGGCAGGGAAGGACTGAAGCTTTCTTT
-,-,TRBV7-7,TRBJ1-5,CASSLGSFSNQPQHF,TGTGCTAGCAGCCTGGGCAGTTTTAGCAATCAGCCCCAGCATTTT
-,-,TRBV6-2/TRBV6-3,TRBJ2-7,CASSFSPWDTRPLEQYF,TGTGCCAGCAGTTTCTCTCCGTGGGACACGCGGCCTCTGGAGCAGTACTTC
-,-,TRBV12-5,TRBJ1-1,CASGHYTDMNEAFF,TGTGCTAGTGGACACTACACCGACATGAACGAAGCTTTCTTT
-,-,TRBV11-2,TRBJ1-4,CASSLGPGDPTYEKLFF,TGTGCCAGCAGCTTAGGGCCAGGGGACCCTACGTATGAAAAACTGTTTTTT
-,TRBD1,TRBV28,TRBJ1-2,CASSRLQGWGYGYTF,TGTGCCAGCAGCAGACTACAGGGGTGGGGCTATGGCTACACCTTC
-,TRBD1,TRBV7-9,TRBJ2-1,CASSIGRDREGGYNEQFF,TGTGCCAGCAGCATTGGTCGGGACAGGGAAGGTGGCTACAATGAGCAGTTCTTC
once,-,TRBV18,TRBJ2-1,CASSPPVGVAYNEQFF,TGTGCCAGCTCACCACCGGTCGGGGTGGCCTACAATGAGCAGTTCTTC
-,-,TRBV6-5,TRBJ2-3,CASSYGQGSADTQYF,TGTGCCAGCAGTTACGGCCAGGGAAGTGCAGATACGCAGTATTTT
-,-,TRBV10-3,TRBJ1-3,CAISPFPGLGNTIYF,TGTGCCATCAGCCCTTTCCCAGGGCTTGGAAACACCATATATTTT
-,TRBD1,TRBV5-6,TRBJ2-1,CASSLTGGDEQFF,TGTGCCAGCAGTTTAACAGGGGGCGATGAGCAGTTCTTC
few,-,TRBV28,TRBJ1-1,CASSLRSQSNTEAFF,TGTGCCAGCAGTTTGAGATCACAGTCGAACACTGAAGCTTTCTTT
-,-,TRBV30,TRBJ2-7,CAWSVRGPWQYF,TGTGCCTGGAGTGTACGAGGGCCCTGGCAGTACTTC
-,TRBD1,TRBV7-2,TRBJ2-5,CASSLGDRVETQYF,TGTGCCAGCAGCTTAGGGGACAGGGTTGAGACCCAGTACTTC
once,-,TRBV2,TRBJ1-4,CASRLDSSNEKLFF,TGTGCCAGCAGACTAGACAGCTCTAATGAAAAACTGTTTTTT
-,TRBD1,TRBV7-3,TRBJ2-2,CASSWTGYTGELFF,TGTGCCAGCAGCTGGACAGGGTATACCGGGGAGCTGTTTTTT
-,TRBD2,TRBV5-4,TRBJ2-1,CASSLDGLDSYNEQFF,TGTGCCAGCAGCTTGGATGGACTAGACTCCTACAATGAGCAGTTCTTC
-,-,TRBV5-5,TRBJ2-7,CASSLEGVVSYEQYF,TGTGCCAGCAGCTTGGAGGGGGTGGTCTCCTACGAGCAGTACTTC
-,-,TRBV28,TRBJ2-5,CASSFSSSTQYF,TGTGCCAGCAGTTTCTCCTCCTCGACCCAGTACTTC
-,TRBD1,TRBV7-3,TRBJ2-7,CASSLARGQEQYF,TGTGCCAGCAGCTTAGCCAGGGGGCAAGAGCAGTACTTC
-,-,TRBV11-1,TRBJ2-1,CASSFGGDNEQFF,TGTGCCAGCAGCTTCGGAGGGGACAATGAGCAGTTCTTC
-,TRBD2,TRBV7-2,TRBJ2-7,CASSYLAGGGGYEQYF,TGTGCCAGCAGCTATCTGGCGGGGGGGGGCGGCTACGAGCAGTACTTC
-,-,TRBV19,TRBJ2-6,CASSMGGANVLTF,TGTGCCAGTAGTATGGGCGGGGCCAACGTCCTGACTTTC
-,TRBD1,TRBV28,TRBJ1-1,CASSLGTGTEAFF,TGTGCCAGCAGTTTGGGGACAGGCACTGAAGCTTTCTTT
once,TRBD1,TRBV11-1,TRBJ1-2,CASSLSGQISNYGYTF,TGTGCCAGCAGCTTATCGGGACAGATTTCTAACTATGGCTACACCTTC
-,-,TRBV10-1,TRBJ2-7,CASSESRPAPYEQYF,TGCGCCAGCAGTGAGTCCCGGCCTGCCCCCTACGAGCAGTACTTC
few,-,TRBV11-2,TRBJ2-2,CASSLPPGANTGELFF,TGTGCCAGCAGCTTACCCCCGGGAGCGAACACCGGGGAGCTGTTTTTT
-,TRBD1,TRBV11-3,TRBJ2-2,CASSLGDSRNTGELFF,TGTGCCAGCAGCTTAGGGGACAGTAGGAACACCGGGGAGCTGTTTTTT
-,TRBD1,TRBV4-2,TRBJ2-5,CASSQALGRGETQYF,TGTGCCAGCAGCCAGGCGCTTGGCAGGGGGGAGACCCAGTACTTC
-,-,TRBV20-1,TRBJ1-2,CSARGGSIRTF,TGCAGTGCTAGAGGGGGGTCGATCCGCACCTTC
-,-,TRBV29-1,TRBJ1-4,CSVVRGDNEKLFF,TGCAGCGTTGTCAGGGGCGATAATGAAAAACTGTTTTTT
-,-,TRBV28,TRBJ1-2,CASLTYLGEGSGYTF,TGTGCCAGCCTTACGTACCTGGGGGAAGGGAGTGGCTACACCTTC
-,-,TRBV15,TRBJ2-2,CATSGRNTGELFF,TGTGCCACCAGCGGACGGAACACCGGGGAGCTGTTTTTT
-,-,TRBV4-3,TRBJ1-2,CASSQDNSAVYGYTF,TGCGCCAGCAGCCAAGATAATTCGGCAGTCTATGGCTACACCTTC
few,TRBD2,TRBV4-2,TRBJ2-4,CASSPTSAGNIQYF,TGTGCCAGCAGCCCTACTAGCGCCGGAAACATTCAGTACTTC
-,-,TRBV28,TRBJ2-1,CASRRGLYNEQFF,TGTGCCAGCCGTCGGGGGCTCTACAATGAGCAGTTCTTC
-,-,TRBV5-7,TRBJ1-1,CASSWAEAEAFF,TGTGCCAGCAGCTGGGCTGAAGCTGAAGCTTTCTTT
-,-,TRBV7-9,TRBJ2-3,CASSPGGGPSTDTQYF,TGTGCCAGCAGCCCAGGGGGGGGCCCTAGCACAGATACGCAGTATTTT
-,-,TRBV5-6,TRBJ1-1,CASSQPGLENTEAFF,TGTGCCAGCAGTCAGCCGGGACTCGAGAACACTGAAGCTTTCTTT
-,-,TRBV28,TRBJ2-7,CASSPLGKTYEQYF,TGTGCCAGCAGTCCCCTTGGGAAAACTTACGAGCAGTACTTC
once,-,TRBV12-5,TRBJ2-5,CASASDTEETQYF,TGTGCTAGTGCCTCGGACACAGAAGAGACCCAGTACTTC
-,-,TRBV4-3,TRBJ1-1,CASSQVPERVEAFF,TGCGCCAGCAGCCAAGTTCCAGAACGGGTTGAAGCTTTCTTT
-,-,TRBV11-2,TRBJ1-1,CASSLDWEAFF,TGTGCCAGCAGCTTAGACTGGGAAGCTTTCTTT
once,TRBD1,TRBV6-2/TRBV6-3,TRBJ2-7,CASSYGGTGSTSVDF,TGTGCCAGCAGTTACGGCGGGACAGGTTCTACGAGCGTTGACTTC
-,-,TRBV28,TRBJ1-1,CASRGGAGTEAFF,TGTGCCAGCAGGGGGGGCGCCGGAACTGAAGCTTTCTTT
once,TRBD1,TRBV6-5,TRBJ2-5,CASSQWTGQETQYF,TGTGCCAGCAGTCAATGGACAGGTCAAGAGACCCAGTACTTC
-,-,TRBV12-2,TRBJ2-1,CASRFFGRWRIHEQFF,TGTGCAAGTCGCTTCTTCGGCAGGTGGCGCATCCATGAGCAGTTCTTC
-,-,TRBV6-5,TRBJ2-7,CASSYSQDKAYEQYF,TGTGCCAGCAGTTACAGTCAGGATAAAGCCTACGAGCAGTACTTC